This T cell receptor beta chain was observed in a study of blood T cell repertoires in COVID-19 (dated by TCRdb to about 2020). Regarding the research as a whole: Samples from collaborators originated in the United States, Italy and Spain and spanned both the acute and convalescent phases of COVID-19. The samples were drawn from the first 160 participants of the ongoing ImmuneRACE study and from 1,254 subjects provided by 6 global collaborators. A freely available public database, intended as a resource for researchers studying the immune response to SARS-CoV-2, is where the repertoires were released. The dataset comprised deeply sampled blood TCRbeta repertoires from subjects exposed to, actively infected with, or recovered from COVID-19. A de-identified subject ID, COVID-19 status, age in years and sex were almost always included in the sample metadata. The prospective study material was composed of cDNA or gDNA derived from T cells, B-cell-depleted T cells, or PBMCs. HLA class I and class II types, where available, came from metadata supplied by the sample provider rather than from assay-based typing. What the research found in general, with its limitations: The quantity of clinical and demographic metadata differed by source and by participant and was supplied without curation.

TCRbeta CDR3 regions were amplified from genomic DNA by means of the immunoSEQ Assay, a bias-controlled multiplex PCR. In the authors' own workflow: The number of nucleated cells in each sample was estimated from the amplification of reference gene primers within the assay. To quantify the absolute abundance of each unique TCRbeta CDR3 rearrangement, sequence reads were collapsed and filtered. For each sample, productive Simpson clonality was calculated by taking the square root of Simpson's diversity index across productive rearrangements. As stored in TCRdb, this immuneACCESS dataset retains in-frame rearrangements with V and J assigned. A fraction of the clones does not appear; measured against another copy, unresolved V genes explain less than half of the discrepancy, and the remainder lacks a known reason. V and J calls and clone size are given by that table; D and trimming were obtained from the DNA. The sample has under 200,000 clones on record, about 86% of them singletons. The ten largest clones take up 0.99% of the sample.

About this clone: Its antigen is currently not known. The input lacks base qualities; no much larger clone sits a single base away.

Each collaborating institution followed its own protocols to collect whole blood in K2EDTA tubes. Collaborator samples were shipped for TCRbeta analysis as frozen whole blood, isolated PBMCs, or DNA extracted from either sample type. The CDR3, from cysteine to phenylalanine, totals 16 residues. This entry keeps only the CDR3 DNA: 48 bases, framed from base 1. The germline V gene (reference sequence) gives CDR1 as MNHEY and CDR2 as SMNVEV. The germline V and J ends show losses of 5 bases and 1 base respectively, and no gene match explains 9 bases of the junction. The rearranged segments are TRBV27 and TRBJ1-1; 8 junctional bases match TRBD1. The sequence derives from a young man with acute or convalescent COVID-19. Material: peripheral blood. At the DNA level, the sequence is TGTGCCAGCAGTACATACAGGGGGACGGGGAACACTGAAGCTTTCTTT. Translated, this gives CASSTYRGTGNTEAFF.